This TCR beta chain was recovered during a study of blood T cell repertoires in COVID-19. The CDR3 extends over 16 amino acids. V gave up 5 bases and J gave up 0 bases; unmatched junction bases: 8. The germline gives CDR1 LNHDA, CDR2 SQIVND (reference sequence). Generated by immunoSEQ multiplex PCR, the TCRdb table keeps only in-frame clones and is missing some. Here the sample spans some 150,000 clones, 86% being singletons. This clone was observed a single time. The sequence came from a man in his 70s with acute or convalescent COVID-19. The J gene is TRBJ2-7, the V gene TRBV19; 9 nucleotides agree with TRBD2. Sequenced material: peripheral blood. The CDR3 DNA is TGTGCCAGTAGTCCCGAGGGTAGCGGGAGCTCCTACGAGCAGTACTTC. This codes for CASSPEGSGSSYEQYF.